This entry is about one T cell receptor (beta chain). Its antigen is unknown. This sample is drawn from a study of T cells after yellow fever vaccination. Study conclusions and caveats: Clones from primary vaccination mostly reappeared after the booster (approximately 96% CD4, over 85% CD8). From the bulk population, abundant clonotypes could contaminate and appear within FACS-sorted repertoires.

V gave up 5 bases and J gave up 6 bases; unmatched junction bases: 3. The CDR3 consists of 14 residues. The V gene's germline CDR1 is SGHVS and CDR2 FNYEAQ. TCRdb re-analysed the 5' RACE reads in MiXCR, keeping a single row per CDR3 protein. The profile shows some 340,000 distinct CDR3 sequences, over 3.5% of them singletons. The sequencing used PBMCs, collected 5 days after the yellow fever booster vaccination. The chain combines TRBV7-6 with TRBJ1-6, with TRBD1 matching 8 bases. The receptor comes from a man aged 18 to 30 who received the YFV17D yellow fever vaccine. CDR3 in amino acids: CASSPDRANSPLHF. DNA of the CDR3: TGTGCCAGCAGCCCGGACAGGGCTAATTCACCCCTCCACTTT.